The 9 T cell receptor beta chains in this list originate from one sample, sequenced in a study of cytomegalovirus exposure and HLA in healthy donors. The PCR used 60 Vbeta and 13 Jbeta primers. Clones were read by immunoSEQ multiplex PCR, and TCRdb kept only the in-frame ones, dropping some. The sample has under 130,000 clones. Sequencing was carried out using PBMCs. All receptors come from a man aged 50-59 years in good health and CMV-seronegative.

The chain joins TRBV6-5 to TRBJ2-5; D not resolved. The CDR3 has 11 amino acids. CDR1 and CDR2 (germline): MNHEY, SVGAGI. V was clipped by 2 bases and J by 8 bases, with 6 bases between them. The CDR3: CASSYGRTQYF. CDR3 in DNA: TGTGCCAGCAGTTACGGCCGAACCCAGTACTTC.

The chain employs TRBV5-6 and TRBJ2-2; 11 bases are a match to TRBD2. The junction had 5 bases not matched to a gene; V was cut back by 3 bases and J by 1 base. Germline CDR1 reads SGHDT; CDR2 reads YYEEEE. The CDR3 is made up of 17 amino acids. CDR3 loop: CASSSATSGGNTGELFF. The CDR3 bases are TGTGCCAGCAGCTCAGCTACTAGCGGGGGGAACACCGGGGAGCTGTTTTTT.

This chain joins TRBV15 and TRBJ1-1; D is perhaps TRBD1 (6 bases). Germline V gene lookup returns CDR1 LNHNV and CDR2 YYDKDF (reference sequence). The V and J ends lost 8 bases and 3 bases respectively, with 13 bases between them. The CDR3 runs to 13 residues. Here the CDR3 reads CATQRGYDTEAFF. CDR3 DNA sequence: TGTGCCACCCAGAGGGGGTATGACACTGAAGCTTTCTTT.

CDR3 nucleotide sequence: TGTGCCAGCAGCTTGCCAGCGGGAGAGGTCTACAATGAGCAGTTCTTC. Its translation is CASSLPAGEVYNEQFF. The genes are TRBV5-6 and TRBJ2-1, with TRBD2 identical over 8 bases. CDR3 length: 16 residues. Germline V gene data show CDR1 as SGHDT and CDR2 as YYEEEE. J lost 3 bases, V lost 1 base, and 6 bases had no gene match.

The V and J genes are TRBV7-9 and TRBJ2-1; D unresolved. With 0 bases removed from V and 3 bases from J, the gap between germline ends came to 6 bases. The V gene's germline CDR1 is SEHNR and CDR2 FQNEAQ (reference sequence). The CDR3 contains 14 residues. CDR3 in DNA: TGTGCCAGCAGCTTAGCGTCAGTCTACAATGAGCAGTTCTTC. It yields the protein CASSLASVYNEQFF.

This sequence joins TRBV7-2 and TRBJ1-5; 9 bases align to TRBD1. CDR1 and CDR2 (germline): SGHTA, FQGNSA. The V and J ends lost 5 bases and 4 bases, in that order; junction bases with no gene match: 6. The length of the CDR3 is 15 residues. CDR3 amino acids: CASSPRTGANQPQHF. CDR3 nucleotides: TGTGCCAGCAGCCCCCGGACAGGGGCTAATCAGCCCCAGCATTTT.

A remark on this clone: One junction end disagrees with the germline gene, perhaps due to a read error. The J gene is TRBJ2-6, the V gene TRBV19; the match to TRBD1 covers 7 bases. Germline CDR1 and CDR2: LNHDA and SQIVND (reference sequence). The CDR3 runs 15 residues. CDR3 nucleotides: TGTGCCAGTAGAATAGGGGGCGCTGGGGCCAACGTCCTGACTTTC. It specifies CASRIGGAGANVLTF.

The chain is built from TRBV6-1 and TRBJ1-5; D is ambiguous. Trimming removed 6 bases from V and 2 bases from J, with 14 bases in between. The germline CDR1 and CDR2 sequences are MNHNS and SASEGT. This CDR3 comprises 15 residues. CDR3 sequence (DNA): TGTGCCAGCAGGCAAGGGAATAGCGGCAATCAGCCCCAGCATTTT. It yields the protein CASRQGNSGNQPQHF.

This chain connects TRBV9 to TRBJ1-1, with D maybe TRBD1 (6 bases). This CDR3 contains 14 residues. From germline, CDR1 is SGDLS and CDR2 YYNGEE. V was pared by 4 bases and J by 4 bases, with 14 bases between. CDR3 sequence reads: CASSLLAGVTEAFF. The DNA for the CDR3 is TGTGCCAGCAGCCTCCTGGCAGGGGTCACTGAAGCTTTCTTT.